This T cell receptor (beta chain) is from a study of Graves' ophthalmopathy and Graves' hyperthyroidism. The sequenced template was RNA, covering the TCR beta CDR3 region. HTBI-primed RT-PCR formed the first round, and a multiplex PCR formed the second. TCRdb redid the calling of the multiplex PCR reads with MiXCR, one entry per CDR3 protein. The sample has roughly 400,000 distinct CDR3 sequences; about 18% are singletons. Regarding the study as a whole: Blood shared most expanded thyroid clonotypes above 0.001 frequency.

This CDR3 comprises 17 residues. With 2 bases clipped from V and 5 bases from J, the junction kept 12 bases outside the gene matches. Germline values: CDR1 MNHEY, CDR2 SVGAGI. In its sample, this clonotype was seen many times. No antigen is known for it. The source is a young woman with Graves' ophthalmopathy. J is TRBJ1-1 and V is TRBV6-5; 9 bases line up with TRBD1. Material: peripheral blood. The CDR3: CASSYGGTGTGRTEAFF. CDR3 nucleotide sequence: TGTGCCAGCAGTTACGGAGGGACAGGGACCGGACGTACTGAAGCTTTCTTT.